The present T cell receptor (beta chain) was sequenced within a study of response to subunit inactivated influenza vaccine. General study findings and limits: After each seasonal influenza vaccination, few new T cells are recruited, the authors suggested.

This clonotype was detected only a few times. Its antigen is not known. One entry per CDR3 protein, called by TCRdb with MiXCR from the RT-PCR reads. Of roughly 150,000 distinct CDR3 sequences in the sample, about 11% were seen once. V was clipped by 6 bases and J by 4 bases, with 13 bases between them. This CDR3 is 14 amino acids long. CDR1 and CDR2 (germline): SGHAT, FQNNGV. The V gene is TRBV11-2, the J gene TRBJ1-3; D is uncertain. The sequence came from a middle-aged man who received an inactivated influenza vaccine. The sample was non-naive T cells sorted from PBMCs, taken roughly 47 days after vaccination. The CDR3 region has the DNA TGTGCCAGCAGGATCCCCTCGGGAGGAAACACCATATATTTT. Residues: CASRIPSGGNTIYF. The variable domain in full, completed from reference TRBV11-2 and TRBJ1-3, reads EAGVAQSPRYKIIEKRQSVAFWCNPISGHATLYWYQQILGQGPKLLIQFQNNGVVDDSQLPKDRFSAERLKGVDSTLKIQPAKLEDSAVYLCASRIPSGGNTIYFGEGSWLTVV.